The clone carrying this T cell receptor beta chain was observed a few times. Antigen unknown. TCRdb used MiXCR to reprocess the 5' RACE reads, holding one entry per CDR3 protein. The sample lists 800,000 to 900,000 distinct CDR3 sequences, 12% occurring once. This sample is part of a study of CD8 T cells in ankylosing spondylitis. Notes on the study in general: Certain motif variants had earlier been reported in reactive arthritis synovial fluid and blood. The study identified a TCR beta motif of several highly homologous variants that appeared characteristic of ankylosing spondylitis blood. The study looked at matched synovial fluid samples from ankylosing spondylitis patients. Disease-linked clones were reported to be significantly enriched there. Disease-associated clonotypes exhibited CD8+ identity and were relatively infrequent in peripheral blood.

This CDR3 spans 12 amino acids. The germline gives CDR1 MGHRA, CDR2 YSYEKL. V lost 2 bases and J lost 6; bases outside the gene matches: 1. The chain has TRBV4-1 and TRBJ2-7; 7 bases match TRBD2. The material sequenced was blood, either unsorted or a sorted T cell fraction (not recorded which). The clonotype comes from a male donor with ankylosing spondylitis. The CDR3 sequence is CASSQPGGEQYF. The CDR3 DNA reads as TGCGCCAGCAGCCAACCGGGAGGCGAGCAGTACTTC.